This passage covers 10 T cell receptor beta chains from one sample sequenced in a study of T cells after yellow fever vaccination. TCRdb re-called the 5' RACE reads with MiXCR, one entry per CDR3 protein. The sample contains under 90,000 distinct CDR3 sequences, about 7% of which appear only once. The input for sequencing was CD8+ T cells sorted from PBMCs, taken 35 to 50 days after the first yellow fever vaccination. Receptor source: a man in his late teens or twenties who received the YFV17D yellow fever vaccine.

This clonotype was recorded many times. The rearrangement uses TRBV6-2 or TRBV6-3 and TRBJ2-6; no firm D call. Germline CDR1 and CDR2: MNHEY and SVGEGT. V dropped 2 bases and J dropped 2 bases, with 4 bases sitting between them. CDR3 length equals 14 residues. For the CDR3, the DNA is TGTGCCAGCAGTTACGGGGCTGGGGCCAACGTCCTGACTTTC. It encodes CASSYGAGANVLTF.

Ten or more counts support this clonotype. V gene TRBV30 combines with J gene TRBJ2-7; D is perhaps TRBD1 (6 bases). This CDR3 region has 14 residues. Germline assignment: CDR1 GTSNPN and CDR2 SVGIG (reference sequence). The ends were cut back, 1 base at V and 2 bases at J, with 12 bases in the middle. The CDR3 loop reads CAWSADRRAYEQYF. CDR3 DNA: TGTGCCTGGAGTGCCGACAGGAGAGCCTACGAGCAGTACTTC.

This clonotype was detected only a few times. This sequence joins TRBV27 and TRBJ1-5; the D is unclear. Trimming took off 2 bases at V and 0 bases at J, with 8 bases between the two ends. The CDR3 loop spans 15 amino acids. Germline V CDR1 and CDR2: MNHEY, SMNVEV (reference sequence). In DNA form, the CDR3 reads TGTGCCAGCAGTTTACGTCCGCCTAGCAATCAGCCCCAGCATTTT. This gives the protein CASSLRPPSNQPQHF.

The rearrangement joins TRBV5-4 to TRBJ2-3, with D perhaps being TRBD1 or TRBD2 (5 bases each). There are 17 residues in the CDR3. The germline V gene encodes CDR1 SGHNT and CDR2 YYREEE (reference sequence). The V end lost 4 bases, the J end lost 3 bases, and 21 bases lay between the germline ends. The CDR3 nucleotides are TGTGCCAGCAGCCCCGAGCAGGGTTATCGGGGTACAGATACGCAGTATTTT. Its protein is CASSPEQGYRGTDTQYF.

This clonotype was observed many times. V usage is TRBV11-2 and J usage is TRBJ2-5; D not certain. CDR1 and CDR2 from the germline V gene are SGHAT and FQNNGV. This CDR3 has 13 residues. The germline V and J ends were trimmed by 3 bases and 5 bases, with 10 bases remaining between them. This CDR3 reads CASSLVPWETQYF. The CDR3, as DNA: TGTGCCAGCAGCTTGGTACCATGGGAGACCCAGTACTTC.

Ten or more counts support this clonotype. This rearrangement joins TRBV12-3 or TRBV12-4 to TRBJ1-4, with 8 bases identical to TRBD1. The ends lost 5 bases at V and 2 bases at J; junction bases unmatched: 4. The CDR3 has 15 amino acids. CDR3 sequence reads: CASSPRTGTNEKLFF. Here the CDR3 DNA reads TGTGCCAGCAGTCCCCGGACAGGGACTAATGAAAAACTGTTTTTT.

Ten or more counts support this clonotype. The chain joins TRBV9 to TRBJ2-5; D is unresolved. V lost 0 bases to trimming and J lost 5 bases, with 14 bases between them. Per germline, CDR1 SGDLS and CDR2 YYNGEE. This CDR3 has 15 residues. The CDR3 here is CASSVAVSGWETQYF. The CDR3 DNA reads TGTGCCAGCAGCGTAGCAGTATCGGGTTGGGAGACCCAGTACTTC.

There are many counts of this clonotype. A much larger clone differs from this one at a single base, so this may be a read error. This rearrangement joins TRBV7-8 to TRBJ2-7; perhaps TRBD2 as D (6 bases). V was clipped by 5 bases and J by 2 bases, with 10 bases between them. There are 13 residues in the CDR3. Germline CDR1 reads SGHVS; CDR2 reads FQNEAQ. The CDR3 is CASSHGGAYEQYF. The CDR3 nucleotides are TGTGCCAGCAGCCACGGGGGAGCCTACGAGCAGTACTTC.

At least ten counts were recorded for this clonotype. The V and J genes are TRBV5-1 and TRBJ2-1, with no clear D. The V gene's germline CDR1 is SGHRS and CDR2 YFSETQ. The V end lost 1 base, the J end lost 2 bases, and 10 bases lay between the germline ends. This CDR3 is built from 15 residues. CDR3 amino acids: CASSLHPKAYNEQFF. CDR3 nucleotides: TGCGCCAGCAGCTTGCACCCCAAGGCCTACAATGAGCAGTTCTTC. Full variable domain (missing parts from reference TRBV5-1 and TRBJ2-1): KAGVTQTPRYLIKTRGQQVTLSCSPISGHRSVSWYQQTPGQGLQFLFEYFSETQRNKGNFPGRFSGRQFSNSRSEMNVSTLELGDSALYLCASSLHPKAYNEQFFGPGTRLTVL.

In its sample, this clonotype was seen many times. The chain joins TRBV7-2 to TRBJ2-3; TRBD2 is a possible D gene (5 bases). V lost 5 bases and J 5 bases, leaving 8 bases between the germline ends. Germline assignment: CDR1 SGHTA and CDR2 FQGNSA. The CDR3 sequence is 12 residues long. In DNA form, the CDR3 reads TGTGCCAGCAGCACACGGGGAGATACGCAGTATTTT. This codes for CASSTRGDTQYF. Complete variable domain (other parts from reference TRBV7-2 and TRBJ2-3): GAGVSQSPSNKVTEKGKDVELRCDPISGHTALYWYRQSLGQGLEFLIYFQGNSAPDKSGLPSDRFSAERTGGSVSTLTIQRTQQEDSAVYLCASSTRGDTQYFGPGTRLTVL.